A single T cell receptor beta chain is shown here with its context. Its recognized antigen is unknown. A much larger clone differs by one base, so this may be a read error. The sample belongs to a study of blood T cells in healthy people across ages (dated by TCRdb to about 2015). Regarding the study in general: In model experiments, template switching captured roughly one uniquely barcoded TCR beta cDNA molecule for every two T cells. To avoid experimental bias, donors of different ages were distributed randomly across sequencing lanes. Using the same blood draw, the study looked at two additional independent replicas of 1 million unique cDNA reads for two donors, one aged 18 to 30 and the other aged 80 or older. The donors were split into four age groups: young (average around 15 years), middle-aged (about 40), aged (more than 55) and long-lived (roughly 77). To track age-related changes in TCR beta repertoire diversity, the study relied on deep sequencing normalized with unique cDNA molecular identifiers.

The method behind the library was 5' RACE. Sequencing instrument: Illumina HiSeq 2500. A second PCR of about 7 to 12 cycles was performed with a sample-barcoded 5' primer and a J-beta primer mix. A template-switch 5' adaptor carrying 12 random nucleotides introduced a unique molecular identifier onto each TCR beta cDNA molecule. At least 2.5 million CDR3-containing paired-end reads were obtained from each sample. First-strand cDNA was synthesized from all RNA with the Mint cDNA synthesis kit, primed by a TRBC-specific oligonucleotide. All cDNA was treated with uracil-DNA glycosylase and then went through a first 18-cycle PCR with the universal primers M1SS and BC2_uni_R. The authors processed their data as follows. For normalization, 1 million high-quality reads, each with a distinct molecular identifier, were randomly selected from each sample. Instead of being binned into consensus sequences, reads that shared molecular identifiers were thrown out. MiTCR, set to a Q25 quality threshold and the strictest error-elimination algorithm, was used for CDR3 identification, clonotype clustering and error correction. A nonparametric unseen species model with Euler transformation was used to estimate a lower bound on total TCR beta diversity. TCRdb took the public reads, trimmed them with fastp at Q25, ran MiXCR for clone calling and kept in-frame beta chains. Identical CDR3 proteins give one entry, which carries the most common genes and DNA. TCRdb, rather than the study authors, made the V and J calls. The sample table contains about 1.8 million distinct CDR3 sequences; only one count was recorded for around half of them. The ten largest make up roughly 2% of the sample.

The CDR3 runs 15 residues from the cysteine to the phenylalanine. Only the CDR3 part of the read is kept: 45 bases, read in frame from the first base. From a lookup of the germline V gene, CDR1 and CDR2 are LGHNA and YSLEER. The research as a whole found: Observed TCR beta diversity per million T cells fell roughly linearly with age, and a significant reduction was already apparent by age roughly 41. Compared with the aged group, the long-lived group had more naive CD4+ T cells, fewer expanded clones and increased TCR diversity, a pattern suggesting age selection. The CMV infection status of donors was not known, potentially confounding age-related changes in expanded clonotypes. Total diversity estimates from one million sequenced T cells were considered lower bounds and underestimates. There was a strong correlation between observed TCR beta diversity and the percentage of naive T cells measured by flow cytometry. Bulk unsorted PBMC profiling prevented conclusive comparison of naive and antigen-experienced compartments.

The donors were a few dozen Caucasian individuals from Russia, aged about 6 to 95 years, who were systemically healthy. About 10 milliliters of peripheral blood were drawn from each donor into EDTA-treated Vacutainer tubes. PBMCs were isolated by Ficoll-Paque density-gradient centrifugation, with at least 7 million obtained per sample. Trizol reagent was used to extract total RNA from the PBMCs, yielding at least 5.5 micrograms per sample. For every donor, flow cytometry on a PBMC aliquot measured the percentage of naive CD45RAhigh/CD27high T cells. The chain couples TRBV4-3 to TRBJ2-1; the D gene is unclear. Near its end, the DNA agrees better with TRBJ2-7, so the J call may be wrong. Sequenced material: blood. The receptor comes from a woman aged 40 to 49 in good health. The sequence in DNA is TGCGCCAGCAGCTTAGCCAGGAGCTCCTACAATGAGCAGTACTTC. This gives the protein CASSLARSSYNEQYF.